This T cell receptor beta chain was sequenced during a study of blood T cells in healthy people across ages. Study information: Researchers report that template switching captured about one barcoded beta molecule per two T cells.

Through a sample-barcoded 5' primer and a J-beta primer mix, a second PCR was run for about 7 to 12 cycles. TCRdb called the 5' RACE reads again in MiXCR, with one record for every CDR3 protein. The repertoire holds about 680,000 distinct CDR3 sequences, with about half as singletons. In each sample, at least 6.5 million PBMCs were isolated. Trimming removed 0 bases from V and 3 bases from J; junction bases left unmatched: 8. Germline V gene data show CDR1 as DFQATT and CDR2 as SNEGSKA (reference sequence). The CDR3 has 16 amino acids. This clonotype originated in a woman aged 55-70 years in good health. V and J are TRBV20-1 and TRBJ2-7, with 10 bases fitting TRBD1. The sample taken for sequencing was blood. CDR3 coding DNA: TGCAGTGCTAGAGATTCAGGGACAGGGGCCCTCTACGAGCAGTACTTC. The encoded protein is CSARDSGTGALYEQYF.